Listed here are 7 T cell receptor beta chains from one sample, sequenced in a study of T cell responses to AZD1222 COVID-19 vaccine. The method was immunoSEQ multiplex PCR; TCRdb's version includes in-frame clones alone and lacks a portion of them. This sample has more than 75,000 clones, with around 93% found just once. Sequenced material: peripheral blood, taken on day 0 of AZD1222 vaccination. These TCRs come from an adult in good health.

The chain employs TRBV7-3 and TRBJ1-1, with D perhaps matching TRBD1 (5 bases). Germline V gene data show CDR1 as SGHTA and CDR2 as FQGTGA. The CDR3 has 13 residues. V lost 3 bases and J 5 bases, leaving 10 bases between the germline ends. CDR3 nucleotide sequence: TGTGCCAGCAGCTTTGCCGGGGCAACTGAAGCTTTCTTT. Protein sequence: CASSFAGATEAFF. The full variable domain, in which reference TRBV7-3 and TRBJ1-1 provide the parts outside the CDR3, is GAGVSQTPSNKVTEKGKYVELRCDPISGHTALYWYRQSLGQGPEFLIYFQGTGAADDSGLPNDRFFAVRPEGSVSTLKIQRTERGDSAVYLCASSFAGATEAFFGQGTRLTVV.

CDR3 sequence: CASSWDSTYEQYF. In nucleotides, the CDR3 is TGTGCCAGCAGTTGGGACAGCACCTACGAGCAGTACTTC. The chain combines TRBV27 with TRBJ2-7; the match to TRBD1 covers 7 bases. In germline, CDR1 is MNHEY, CDR2 SMNVEV (reference sequence). The CDR3 totals 13 residues. V gave up 4 bases and J gave up 2 bases; unmatched junction bases: 2.

The V gene is TRBV20-1, the J gene TRBJ2-1; perhaps TRBD2 as D (6 bases). The CDR3 is made up of 11 amino acids. Germline loops: CDR1 DFQATT, CDR2 SNEGSKA (reference sequence). The V end lost 6 bases, the J end lost 9 bases, and 12 bases lay between the germline ends. CDR3 protein: CSARAGSEQFF. DNA for the CDR3: TGCAGTGCGAGGGCCGGGAGTGAGCAGTTCTTC.

This clone was detected once. This chain links TRBV7-3 with TRBJ2-7, with D hard to call. CDR3 length equals 17 residues. V lost 5 bases and J lost 0, with 20 bases in between. Germline CDR1 and CDR2: SGHTA and FQGTGA. As DNA, the CDR3 is TGTGCCAGCAGCGTAGGACCTATTTCCTCCAGCTCCTACGAGCAGTACTTC. This encodes CASSVGPISSSSYEQYF.

CDR3 coding DNA: TGTGCCAGTAGTATACAGGGGAGGGAGACCCAGTACTTC. This sequence encodes CASSIQGRETQYF. V gene TRBV19 combines with J gene TRBJ2-5; D may match TRBD1 or TRBD2 (6 bases each). The CDR3 has 13 residues. Trimming took 2 bases from V and 5 from J, leaving 9 bases between them. Germline CDR1 LNHDA, CDR2 SQIVND (reference sequence).

This clone was observed a single time. V usage is TRBV5-5 and J usage is TRBJ1-1, with D uncertain. CDR1 is SGHKS and CDR2 is YYEKEE in the germline V gene (reference sequence). This CDR3 has 13 residues. Trimming cost V 2 bases and J 1 base, with 6 bases left between them. CDR3 nucleotides: TGTGCCAGCAGCTTCCAGGAGAACACTGAAGCTTTCTTT. Translating gives CASSFQENTEAFF.

The chain employs TRBV6-1 and TRBJ2-7; D possibly corresponds to TRBD1 (6 bases). This CDR3 has 15 amino acids. Germline values: CDR1 MNHNS, CDR2 SASEGT. V lost 2 bases and J lost 3, with 14 bases in between. This CDR3 is CASSEWGQGIYEQYF. As DNA, the CDR3 is TGTGCCAGCAGTGAATGGGGGCAGGGGATCTACGAGCAGTACTTC.